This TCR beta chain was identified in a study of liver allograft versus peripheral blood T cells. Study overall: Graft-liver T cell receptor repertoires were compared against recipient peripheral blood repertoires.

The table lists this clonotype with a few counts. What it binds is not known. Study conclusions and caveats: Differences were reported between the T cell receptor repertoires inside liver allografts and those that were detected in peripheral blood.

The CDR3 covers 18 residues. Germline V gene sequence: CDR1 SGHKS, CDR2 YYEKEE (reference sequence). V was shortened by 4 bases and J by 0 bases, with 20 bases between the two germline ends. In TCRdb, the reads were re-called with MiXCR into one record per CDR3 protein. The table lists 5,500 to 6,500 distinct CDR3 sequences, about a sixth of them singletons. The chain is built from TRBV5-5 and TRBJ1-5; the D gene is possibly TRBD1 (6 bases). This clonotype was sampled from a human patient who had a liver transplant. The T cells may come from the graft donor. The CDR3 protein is CASSLGQGTVYSNQPQHF. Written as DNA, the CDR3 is TGTGCCAGCAGCCTAGGGCAGGGGACTGTTTATAGCAATCAGCCCCAGCATTTT.